The 20 T cell receptor beta chains presented below share a single source sample, sequenced in a study of T cell changes during pregnancy in multiple sclerosis. Clones were read by immunoSEQ multiplex PCR, and TCRdb kept only the in-frame ones, dropping some. The sample yields approximately 37,000 clones, roughly 91% seen once. Material: CD4+ T cells from peripheral blood mononuclear cells, obtained in the third trimester of pregnancy. All receptors come from a female donor with multiple sclerosis, enrolled in a pregnancy study.

The sample holds one count of this clone. J is TRBJ1-1 and V is TRBV19, with D hard to call. Germline values: CDR1 LNHDA, CDR2 SQIVND (reference sequence). The CDR3 is made up of 12 amino acids. The germline V and J ends were trimmed by 4 bases and 4 bases, with 7 bases remaining between them. In DNA form, the CDR3 reads TGTGCCAGTAGTACCCGACTCACTGAAGCTTTCTTT. Translated, it gives CASSTRLTEAFF.

The chain is built from TRBV6-1 and TRBJ1-2; 8 nucleotides align to TRBD1. CDR1 is MNHNS, CDR2 SASEGT, per germline. Trimming at V came to 6 bases and at J to 4 bases, leaving 7 bases not matched to a gene. The CDR3 length is 14 residues. CDR3: CASRKTGEFYGYTF. The CDR3 DNA reads as TGTGCCAGCAGAAAGACAGGGGAGTTCTATGGCTACACCTTC.

The chain carries TRBV7-3 and TRBJ2-7; no definite D call. Trimming removed 5 bases at V and 6 bases at J, with 5 bases between. The length of the CDR3 is 10 residues. Germline CDR1 and CDR2: SGHTA and FQGTGA. CDR3 protein: CASSPIEQYF. The CDR3, as DNA: TGTGCCAGCAGCCCTATCGAGCAGTACTTC.

V is TRBV29-1 and J is TRBJ1-2; TRBD1 matches at 7 bases. The ends lost 4 bases at V and 5 bases at J; junction bases unmatched: 4. Germline CDR1 SQVTM, CDR2 ANQGSEA. This CDR3 is 12 amino acids long. CDR3 residues: CSVAGQNYGYTF. The CDR3 DNA reads as TGCAGCGTTGCGGGACAGAATTATGGCTACACCTTC.

The rearrangement joins TRBV6-4 to TRBJ2-7; maybe TRBD2 (6 bases). The V end lost 8 bases, the J end lost 3 bases, and 8 bases lay between the germline ends. The CDR3 consists of 11 residues. Germline V lookup: CDR1 MRHNA, CDR2 SNTAGT. The CDR3 DNA reads as TGTGCCAGCCCCGGGGGCTACGAGCAGTACTTC. Its protein is CASPGGYEQYF.

The rearrangement links TRBV2 to TRBJ1-1; D gene unclear. The CDR3 is 13 amino acids. Deletions cut 7 bases from V and 6 bases from J, with 15 bases between. CDR1 and CDR2 from the germline V gene are SNHLY and FYNNEI. CDR3 in amino acids: CASTGEFRAEAFF. The CDR3 region has the DNA TGTGCCAGCACCGGGGAATTTCGGGCTGAAGCTTTCTTT.

This clone was detected once. The CDR3 DNA is TGCAGCGTTTTAACAACTAATGAAAAACTGTTTTTT. Encoded protein: CSVLTTNEKLFF. This chain links TRBV29-1 with TRBJ1-4; D is ambiguous. The CDR3 length is 12 residues. V was trimmed by 5 bases and J by 0 bases, leaving 4 bases between them. Germline lookup yields CDR1 SQVTM and CDR2 ANQGSEA.

The V call is TRBV5-1, the J call TRBJ2-1, with D possibly matching TRBD1 (5 bases). The germline V gene encodes CDR1 SGHRS and CDR2 YFSETQ. Trimming cost V 0 bases and J 0 bases, with 22 bases left between them. The CDR3 length is 20 residues. This CDR3 is CASSLVLRSQALHSYNEQFF. The CDR3 nucleotides read TGCGCCAGCAGCTTGGTATTAAGGTCACAGGCCCTCCACTCCTACAATGAGCAGTTCTTC. Full variable domain (missing parts from reference TRBV5-1 and TRBJ2-1): KAGVTQTPRYLIKTRGQQVTLSCSPISGHRSVSWYQQTPGQGLQFLFEYFSETQRNKGNFPGRFSGRQFSNSRSEMNVSTLELGDSALYLCASSLVLRSQALHSYNEQFFGPGTRLTVL.

In this sample, this clone turned up a few times. The rearrangement joins TRBV5-1 to TRBJ2-7; D not certain. V dropped 4 bases and J dropped 1 base, with 15 bases sitting between them. The CDR3 covers 15 residues. CDR1 is SGHRS, CDR2 YFSETQ, per germline. CDR3 residues: CASSPDPAQSYEQYF. CDR3 bases: TGCGCCAGCAGCCCCGATCCTGCCCAGTCCTACGAGCAGTACTTC.

The chain is built from TRBV5-5 and TRBJ1-1; 10 bases agree with TRBD1. Germline V CDR1 and CDR2: SGHKS, YYEKEE (reference sequence). The CDR3 length is 18 residues. V lost 7 bases and J lost 0; bases outside the gene matches: 15. Here the CDR3 reads CASALGGQGSPLNTEAFF. The CDR3 DNA reads TGTGCCAGCGCCTTGGGGGGACAGGGGTCTCCTCTGAACACTGAAGCTTTCTTT.

The V gene is TRBV6-4, the J gene TRBJ1-4; 9 positions agree with TRBD1. The CDR3 runs to 19 residues. V was pared by 0 bases and J by 0 bases, with 8 bases of the junction left unmatched. Germline loops: CDR1 MRHNA, CDR2 SNTAGT. The CDR3 reads CASSDSPGQGTSTNEKLFF. As DNA, the CDR3 is TGTGCCAGCAGTGACTCGCCGGGACAGGGCACCTCAACTAATGAAAAACTGTTTTTT.

The rearrangement uses TRBV12-2 and TRBJ1-1; the D call TRBD1 from the table was never checked on the DNA. TRBV12-2 is a documented pseudogene. This CDR3 has 16 residues. CDR3 sequence (DNA): TGTGCAAGTCGCTTAGAGGACAGGAGGGATTTAACTGAAGCTTTCTTT. Translated, it gives CASRLEDRRDLTEAFF.

V usage is TRBV15 and J usage is TRBJ1-4; possible D gene TRBD1, 5 bases. The V end lost 0 bases, the J end lost 5 bases, and 13 bases lay between the germline ends. Germline lookup yields CDR1 LNHNV and CDR2 YYDKDF (reference sequence). This CDR3 contains 16 residues. The CDR3 nucleotides read TGTGCCACCAGCAGAGATTCTGGGGCTGGAAATGAAAAACTGTTTTTT. This encodes CATSRDSGAGNEKLFF.

The CDR3 coding sequence is TGTGCCTGGGCTACCTTGAGGGCCAACTCCTACGAGCAGTACTTC. Translation: CAWATLRANSYEQYF. The gene calls are TRBV30 and TRBJ2-7; D possibly corresponds to TRBD2 (5 bases). Germline V gives CDR1 GTSNPN, CDR2 SVGIG (reference sequence). Trimming took off 5 bases at V and 0 bases at J, with 17 bases between the two ends. The CDR3 extends over 15 amino acids.

This clone was seen a few times. This sequence joins TRBV18 and TRBJ2-7; TRBD2 might be the D (6 bases). This CDR3 is 14 amino acids long. Germline lookup yields CDR1 KGHSH and CDR2 LQKENI. Trimming left V 3 bases short and J 2 bases short, with 11 bases between. CDR3 amino acids: CASSPMEGPYEQYF. The CDR3 coding sequence is TGTGCCAGCTCACCTATGGAGGGGCCCTACGAGCAGTACTTC.

This chain joins TRBV7-2 and TRBJ2-1; TRBD2 matches 8 bases. Germline V CDR1 and CDR2: SGHTA, FQGNSA. CDR3 length equals 14 residues. Trimming cost V 5 bases and J 7 bases; bases outside gene matches: 7. The CDR3 DNA reads as TGTGCCAGCAGCCGGGCGGGGGGTCGAAATGAGCAGTTCTTC. It codes for CASSRAGGRNEQFF.

This clone was counted once. The CDR3 sequence is CASSRDGRASGNEQFF. The CDR3 nucleotides read TGTGCCAGCAGCCGAGACGGGAGGGCCTCTGGGAATGAGCAGTTCTTC. The chain carries TRBV4-2 and TRBJ2-1; TRBD2 aligns across 8 bases. CDR3 length equals 16 residues. Losses at the gene ends were 4 bases for V and 7 bases for J; bases not matched to a gene: 12. Per the germline V gene, CDR1 is LGHNA and CDR2 is YNFKEQ.

The J gene is TRBJ2-5, the V gene TRBV4-2; possible D gene TRBD2, 6 bases. Trimming removed 3 bases from V and 1 base from J, with 9 bases in between. Per germline, CDR1 LGHNA and CDR2 YNFKEQ. The CDR3 spans 14 residues. In nucleotides, the CDR3 is TGTGCCAGCAGCCAGAATAGCGGCCAAGAGACCCAGTACTTC. Residues: CASSQNSGQETQYF.

The chain recombines TRBV4-2 with TRBJ2-7; no definite D call. The V end was cut by 4 bases, the J end by 2 bases, with 12 bases between. This CDR3 is built from 14 residues. Germline CDR1 is LGHNA and CDR2 is YNFKEQ. CDR3: CASSRAALAYEQYF. CDR3 bases: TGTGCCAGCAGCCGGGCAGCTTTAGCCTACGAGCAGTACTTC.

The J gene is TRBJ2-7, the V gene TRBV10-3; TRBD1 matches at 9 bases. Germline values: CDR1 ENHRY, CDR2 SYGVKD. The V segment lost 10 bases and the J segment 6 bases; nucleotides outside the gene matches: 13. The CDR3 consists of 14 residues. The CDR3 is CATLRGQGSSEQYF. The CDR3 DNA sequence: TGTGCCACCCTCCGGGGACAGGGTTCGTCCGAGCAGTACTTC.